These 21 T cell receptor beta chains share one sample of origin, sequenced in a study of shared clonotypes between healthy human individuals. Sequencing was performed with immunoSEQ multiplex PCR; in TCRdb, only in-frame clones are kept and a portion is missing. The sample contains some 2.4 million clones, over 85% of which appear only once. The sequencing sample was made of naive CD4+ T cells from PBMCs. Subset reported: CD45RA+ positively selected. These receptors were collected from a man aged 18-30 years in good health. Some clones in this sample may be carry-over from other donors' samples.

The chain recombines TRBV28 with TRBJ1-1; no clear D gene. CDR1 is MDHEN, CDR2 SYDVKM, per germline. Trimming removed 7 bases at V and 4 bases at J, with 10 bases between. The CDR3 is 12 residues long. The CDR3 region is CASNAFPTEAFF. CDR3 sequence (DNA): TGTGCCAGCAATGCCTTTCCCACTGAAGCTTTCTTT.

Concerning this clone itself: Other DNA variants within this sample encode the same CDR3. This chain joins TRBV29-1 and TRBJ1-1; TRBD1 agrees at 8 bases. The germline V gene encodes CDR1 SQVTM and CDR2 ANQGSEA. The ends lost 6 bases at V and 1 base at J; junction bases unmatched: 1. This CDR3 is 12 amino acids long. Here the CDR3 DNA reads TGCAGCGTCGACAGGGGGAACACTGAAGCTTTCTTT. Translation: CSVDRGNTEAFF. The whole variable domain, remainder taken from reference TRBV29-1 and TRBJ1-1, is SAVISQKPSRDICQRGTSLTIQCQVDSQVTMMFWYRQQPGQSLTLIATANQGSEATYESGFVIDKFPISRPNLTFSTLTVSNMSPEDSSIYLCSVDRGNTEAFFGQGTRLTVV.

Concerning this clone itself: Other DNA sequences in the same sample also yield this CDR3. The chain couples TRBV19 to TRBJ1-5; D is perhaps TRBD1 (6 bases). Germline V lookup: CDR1 LNHDA, CDR2 SQIVND (reference sequence). This CDR3 region has 14 residues. The germline V and J ends were trimmed by 2 bases and 7 bases, with 12 bases remaining between them. Written as DNA, the CDR3 is TGTGCCAGTAGTATATTGGGGGGCGGCCAGCCCCAGCATTTT. Translating it yields CASSILGGGQPQHF.

The V gene is TRBV28, the J gene TRBJ2-6, with 12 bases that match TRBD1. Germline CDR1 is MDHEN and CDR2 is SYDVKM. The CDR3 extends over 18 amino acids. V trimming: 11 bases; J trimming: 1 base; junction bases outside the gene matches: 12. The CDR3 DNA follows: TGTGCCCGCACTCTCCGGGACAGGGGGCTTTCTGGGGCCAACGTCCTGACTTTC. Translated, it gives CARTLRDRGLSGANVLTF.

As for this clone: The same CDR3 arises from other DNA sequences in this sample as well. The rearrangement uses TRBV7-2 and TRBJ1-5, with 7 bases lining up with TRBD1. Germline trimming cut 5 bases from V and 0 bases from J; bases unmatched to any gene: 7. This CDR3 has 16 residues. Per the germline V gene, CDR1 is SGHTA and CDR2 is FQGNSA. The CDR3: CASSPYGTDSNQPQHF. The CDR3 DNA reads TGTGCCAGCAGCCCGTACGGGACAGATAGCAATCAGCCCCAGCATTTT.

The chain has TRBV5-1 and TRBJ2-2; no reliable D call. The CDR3 contains 15 residues. The germline CDR1 and CDR2 sequences are SGHRS and YFSETQ. V lost 1 base to trimming and J lost 1 base, with 8 bases between them. Written as DNA, the CDR3 is TGCGCCAGCAGCTTGTTGATAGGGAACACCGGGGAGCTGTTTTTT. Its protein product is CASSLLIGNTGELFF. The whole variable domain, filled in from reference TRBV5-1 and TRBJ2-2, reads KAGVTQTPRYLIKTRGQQVTLSCSPISGHRSVSWYQQTPGQGLQFLFEYFSETQRNKGNFPGRFSGRQFSNSRSEMNVSTLELGDSALYLCASSLLIGNTGELFFGEGSRLTVL.

V is TRBV9 and J is TRBJ2-3; unclear D gene. The germline V gene has CDR1 SGDLS and CDR2 YYNGEE. V lost 0 bases to trimming and J lost 2 bases, with 10 bases between them. CDR3 length: 15 amino acids. The CDR3 DNA reads as TGTGCCAGCAGCGTAGATGTGCCTACCACAGATACGCAGTATTTT. It specifies CASSVDVPTTDTQYF.

The J gene is TRBJ2-3, the V gene TRBV7-9; D remains unclear. Trimming shortened V by 6 bases and J by 4 bases, and 11 bases separated the two germline ends. The CDR3 runs 13 residues. Germline CDR1 SEHNR, CDR2 FQNEAQ (reference sequence). This CDR3 is CASRSHNPDTQYF. CDR3 in DNA: TGTGCCAGCAGATCCCATAACCCAGATACGCAGTATTTT.

The chain recombines TRBV20-1 with TRBJ2-7; D remains unclear. The CDR3 runs to 11 residues. V shed 3 bases and J shed 12 bases, with 15 bases lying between them. The germline V gene encodes CDR1 DFQATT and CDR2 SNEGSKA (reference sequence). The CDR3 DNA reads TGCAGTGCTAGGGACGATCGAGGAGTGTACTTC. Its translation: CSARDDRGVYF.

This clone was found once. V gene TRBV12-5 combines with J gene TRBJ2-1, with D perhaps assigned TRBD1 or TRBD2 (6 bases each). Trimming took 6 bases from V and 7 from J, leaving 22 bases between them. In germline, CDR1 is LGHNT, CDR2 FRNRAP. The CDR3 consists of 16 residues. The CDR3 DNA sequence: TGTGCTAGTGGGCCCCCCGGGAGCGGAAGGGGGAATGAGCAGTTCTTC. Residues: CASGPPGSGRGNEQFF.

This chain joins TRBV20-1 and TRBJ2-1; D ambiguous. The CDR3 has 11 amino acids. V was trimmed by 6 bases and J by 8 bases, leaving 11 bases between them. From germline, CDR1 is DFQATT and CDR2 SNEGSKA (reference sequence). The CDR3 region has the DNA TGCAGTGCCGCAAACAACCATGAGCAGTTCTTC. Amino acids: CSAANNHEQFF.

This clone was found once. The gene calls are TRBV5-4 and TRBJ2-1, with 12 positions matching TRBD1. Germline CDR1 and CDR2: SGHNT and YYREEE (reference sequence). The junction had 8 bases not matched to a gene; V was cut back by 4 bases and J by 6 bases. The CDR3 covers 16 residues. The CDR3 DNA sequence: TGTGCCAGCAGCCGGGACAGGGGGCTCGTTGGCAATGAGCAGTTCTTC. It yields the protein CASSRDRGLVGNEQFF.

V gene TRBV4-1 combines with J gene TRBJ2-7, with D perhaps given as TRBD1 or TRBD2 (5 bases each). Germline CDR1 reads MGHRA; CDR2 reads YSYEKL. The V gene lost 1 base and the J gene lost 0 bases, with 13 bases spanning the gap. The CDR3 extends over 16 amino acids. CDR3 coding DNA: TGCGCCAGCAGCCAAGGCCGGGACGTACGCTCCTACGAGCAGTACTTC. As protein: CASSQGRDVRSYEQYF.

The CDR3 protein is CASSLEASGEYNEQFF. The CDR3 nucleotides read TGTGCCAGCAGCTTGGAGGCTAGCGGGGAATACAATGAGCAGTTCTTC. The chain has TRBV5-6 and TRBJ2-1, with 9 bases lining up with TRBD2. Germline V lookup: CDR1 SGHDT, CDR2 YYEEEE. Trimming at V came to 0 bases and at J to 4 bases, leaving 5 bases not matched to a gene. CDR3 size: 16 residues.

The chain recombines TRBV7-7 with TRBJ2-1; 7 bases are shared with TRBD1. This CDR3 has 15 amino acids. V gave up 5 bases and J gave up 3 bases; unmatched junction bases: 7. From germline, CDR1 is SSHAT and CDR2 FNYEAQ (reference sequence). CDR3 amino acids: CASSQNRDSYNEQFF. CDR3 nucleotides: TGTGCCAGCAGCCAAAACCGGGACAGCTACAATGAGCAGTTCTTC.

This clone was counted once. J is TRBJ1-6 and V is TRBV5-6; a weak D match, TRBD1 (6 bases). The CDR3 extends over 16 amino acids. The germline V gene has CDR1 SGHDT and CDR2 YYEEEE. Trimming cost V 4 bases and J 0 bases, with 11 bases left between them. The CDR3 DNA reads as TGTGCCAGCAGCAGGGGGGCCGGCTCCTATAATTCACCCCTCCACTTT. Translating it yields CASSRGAGSYNSPLHF.

The chain is built from TRBV29-1 and TRBJ2-5; 8 bases line up with TRBD2. The ends lost 7 bases at V and 4 bases at J; junction bases unmatched: 11. CDR1 SQVTM and CDR2 ANQGSEA come from the germline V gene. The CDR3 contains 14 residues. For the CDR3, the DNA is TGCAGCGCAACCCAGCGGGAGAGGCGAGAGACCCAGTACTTC. This encodes CSATQRERRETQYF.

This clone was counted once. This sequence joins TRBV5-6 and TRBJ1-2, with a weak D call TRBD1 (6 bases). The CDR3 totals 13 residues. Germline CDR1 reads SGHDT; CDR2 reads YYEEEE. V was cut by 2 bases and J by 7 bases, with 12 bases left in between. The CDR3 is CASSFRGLGGYTF. The CDR3 nucleotides read TGTGCCAGCAGCTTCAGGGGCCTCGGTGGCTACACCTTC.

This chain connects TRBV6-5 to TRBJ2-7; TRBD1 matches at 8 bases. Germline CDR1 and CDR2: MNHEY and SVGAGI. The CDR3 is 15 amino acids. The J segment lost 2 bases and the V segment lost 6 bases, leaving 9 bases of the junction unmatched. The CDR3 DNA is TGTGCCAGCAGAGAGGCCGGGACAGGTCCCTACGAGCAGTACTTC. This encodes CASREAGTGPYEQYF.

On this clone itself: Distinct nucleotide sequences in the sample also encode this CDR3. V usage is TRBV5-1 and J usage is TRBJ2-1; 9 bases match TRBD2. Germline CDR1 SGHRS, CDR2 YFSETQ. This CDR3 comprises 16 residues. J was trimmed by 6 bases and V by 0 bases; bases with no gene match: 7. In DNA, the CDR3 is TGCGCCAGCAGCTTGGGAGGCCTAGCGGGACTCAATGAGCAGTTCTTC. Translated: CASSLGGLAGLNEQFF.

The genes are TRBV7-2 and TRBJ1-5; no definite D call. There are 17 residues in the CDR3. V lost 6 bases and J lost 2, with 20 bases in between. CDR1 is SGHTA, CDR2 FQGNSA, per germline. The CDR3 coding sequence is TGTGCCAGCAGTAGCGGGGAGCCTCCTCGGGGCAATCAGCCCCAGCATTTT. Its protein is CASSSGEPPRGNQPQHF.